The rows below give T cell receptor beta chains drawn from one sample of a study of cytomegalovirus exposure and HLA in healthy donors. TCRdb keeps only in-frame clones here, not all; method: immunoSEQ multiplex PCR. The sample has 95,000 to 120,000 clones; 90% to 97% are singletons. Sequencing was carried out using PBMCs. The source is a woman under 30 in good health and CMV-seronegative. CDR3s leave out the opening cysteine and the closing phenylalanine or tryptophan. Fields, in order: D gene, V gene, J gene, CDR3 protein. The D gene is left open where the match is weak.

>.|TRBV21-1|TRBJ2-1
ASSKIKEKDNEQF
>TRBD1|TRBV9|TRBJ2-5
ASSYFRDSKETQY
>.|TRBV11-2|TRBJ2-1
ASKVRANEQF
>TRBD1|TRBV5-1|TRBJ1-1
ASSIGGGAGTEAF
>TRBD2|TRBV10-3|TRBJ2-5
AISESIAGVGQETQY
>.|TRBV15|TRBJ2-6
ATSRVGGVTSGANVLT
>TRBD2|TRBV4-2|TRBJ2-1
ASSGTSVDNEQF
>.|TRBV5-6|TRBJ1-2
ASSPRGISYGYT
>TRBD1|TRBV15|TRBJ2-1
ATSRDKTGDNEQF
>.|TRBV29-1|TRBJ1-1
SVAGNEAF
>TRBD2|TRBV30|TRBJ2-1
AWRSGGAYNEQF
>.|TRBV6-6|TRBJ2-7
ASRLPPGSEQY
>TRBD1|TRBV28|TRBJ2-7
ASRAGTGFATSYEQY
>.|TRBV19|TRBJ1-1
ASSIALDTEAF
>.|TRBV19|TRBJ1-1
ASSIDRTAGYSEAF
>.|TRBV18|TRBJ2-5
ASSVSRQETQY
>.|TRBV6-4|TRBJ1-1
ASSDGQENTEAF
>.|TRBV29-1|TRBJ2-2
SVAGVSNTGELF
>TRBD2|TRBV28|TRBJ2-2
ASSEASASILAGGPGTGELF
>.|TRBV28|TRBJ1-4
ASSWGDFAEKLF
>.|TRBV10-3|TRBJ2-1
AIGPRRSSYNEQF
>.|TRBV11-2|TRBJ2-1
ASSPLRAGFTYNEQF
>.|TRBV7-7|TRBJ2-7
ARTDSLTYEQY
>TRBD1|TRBV2|TRBJ1-2
ASNLDRDGGYT
>.|TRBV5-1|TRBJ1-6
ASSLEQGQNNSPLH
>.|TRBV27|TRBJ1-1
ASNFLGGNTEAF
>TRBD1|TRBV30|TRBJ1-5
AWSGQGESQPQH
>TRBD1|TRBV4-3|TRBJ1-6
ASSQRQGDNSPLH
>TRBD1|TRBV7-2|TRBJ1-4
ASSLSQGANEKLF
>.|TRBV5-4|TRBJ2-2
ASSPGWATGELF
>.|TRBV28|TRBJ1-1
ASSLQGGGPTEAF
>.|TRBV6-5|TRBJ1-1
ASSYMGAMENTEAF
>.|TRBV19|TRBJ2-3
ASSLGLTSTDTQY
>TRBD1|TRBV5-4|TRBJ1-1
ASSLGGDRRAEAF
>.|TRBV2|TRBJ2-7
ASSGQGILYEQY
>.|TRBV19|TRBJ1-5
ASRPAGSNQPQH
>TRBD2|TRBV5-6|TRBJ2-3
ASSLAGGPGTQY
>TRBD2|TRBV5-1|TRBJ2-3
ASSLTSGGTDTQY
>TRBD1|TRBV11-2|TRBJ1-2
ASSLAGTGVITNYGYT
>TRBD1|TRBV5-1|TRBJ2-2
ASSPTGTGNTGELF
>.|TRBV6-1|TRBJ2-5
ASSGGYRGVETQY
>.|TRBV7-9|TRBJ1-5
ASSLVDSHSNQPQH
>.|TRBV4-1|TRBJ1-5
ASSQERAGNQPQH
>TRBD1|TRBV28|TRBJ1-6
ASLQTGTNSPLH
>TRBD1|TRBV5-6|TRBJ1-3
ASSFGGGNRDSSGNTIY
>TRBD1|TRBV27|TRBJ1-1
ASSVTGFGTEAF
>TRBD2|TRBV5-1|TRBJ2-7
ASSARDYPGEQY
>TRBD1|TRBV30|TRBJ2-7
AWRDRATLSYEQY
>TRBD1|TRBV14|TRBJ2-3
ASSQGDRGFADTQY
>TRBD1|TRBV7-9|TRBJ1-2
ASSGDRDYGYT